A single T cell receptor beta chain is shown here with its context. Sample-barcoded 5' priming and a J-beta primer mix drove a second PCR of roughly 6 to 12 cycles. MiXCR was run by TCRdb on the 5' RACE reads, yielding one entry per CDR3 protein. The table records around 1.5 million distinct CDR3 sequences, 45% to 70% of them present only once. The data were taken from a study of blood T cells in healthy people across ages. The V and J ends lost 4 bases and 4 bases respectively, with 14 bases between them. CDR3 size: 14 residues. Sequencing was carried out using blood. V is TRBV12-3 or TRBV12-4 and J is TRBJ2-7; D is possibly TRBD2 (6 bases). The receptor's source is a man aged 18 to 30 in good health. The CDR3 nucleotides read TGTGCCAGCAGTTCTGGGGGAGGAGGGTACGAGCAGTACTTC. This encodes CASSSGGGGYEQYF.